These T cell receptor beta chains were read from a single sample in a study of blood T cells in healthy people across ages. MiXCR, applied by TCRdb to the 5' RACE reads, yields one record per CDR3 protein. The sample records around 800,000 distinct CDR3 sequences, roughly 53% being singletons. Sequences were obtained from blood. These receptors originate from a man older than 75 in good health. The CDR3 runs from the conserved cysteine through the conserved F or W. Each record gives: J gene, D gene, V gene, clone size, CDR3 protein, CDR3 DNA. The D gene is left open where the match is weak. Clone size appears in some rows only: once, few, many, or a class for an expanded clone.

J: TRBJ2-1
D: NA
V: TRBV7-9
size: NA
CDR3: CASSLWTGYNEQFF
DNA: TGTGCCAGCAGCCTATGGACGGGATACAATGAGCAGTTCTTC

J: TRBJ2-4
D: NA
V: TRBV5-4
size: NA
CDR3: CASSLDEGSKQYF
DNA: TGTGCCAGCAGCTTGGACGAGGGGAGTAAGCAGTACTTC

J: TRBJ1-1
D: NA
V: TRBV6-5
size: NA
CDR3: CASSTDSLNTEAFF
DNA: TGTGCCAGCAGCACCGACAGTCTGAACACTGAAGCTTTCTTT

J: TRBJ2-4
D: NA
V: TRBV5-6
size: NA
CDR3: CASSALRGGIAKNIQYF
DNA: TGTGCCAGCAGCGCCTTGAGAGGTGGGATAGCCAAAAACATTCAGTACTTC

J: TRBJ2-7
D: TRBD2
V: TRBV12-3/TRBV12-4
size: NA
CDR3: CASSPSGGPGEQYF
DNA: TGTGCCAGCAGCCCGAGCGGGGGTCCGGGCGAGCAGTACTTC

J: TRBJ2-7
D: NA
V: TRBV3-1
size: few
CDR3: CASSQKTVNEQYF
DNA: TGTGCCAGCAGCCAGAAGACAGTTAATGAGCAGTACTTC

J: TRBJ2-5
D: NA
V: TRBV29-1
size: NA
CDR3: CSVGTTSRETQYF
DNA: TGCAGCGTTGGGACCACTAGCCGGGAGACCCAGTACTTC

J: TRBJ2-7
D: TRBD2
V: TRBV9
size: NA
CDR3: CASSGSGRAVYEQYF
DNA: TGTGCCAGCAGCGGTAGCGGGAGGGCCGTATACGAGCAGTACTTC

J: TRBJ2-1
D: TRBD2
V: TRBV2
size: few
CDR3: CASRRGLAARVQFF
DNA: TGTGCCAGCAGGAGAGGACTAGCGGCTCGGGTGCAGTTCTTC

J: TRBJ2-5
D: NA
V: TRBV4-2
size: few
CDR3: CASSPRGAGETQYF
DNA: TGTGCCAGCAGCCCCAGGGGGGCAGGGGAGACCCAGTACTTC

J: TRBJ2-6
D: NA
V: TRBV5-1
size: NA
CDR3: CASSSPRDLLNSGANVLTF
DNA: TGCGCCAGCAGCTCACCCCGGGACCTTCTCAACTCTGGGGCCAACGTCCTGACTTTC

J: TRBJ2-3
D: NA
V: TRBV20-1
size: NA
CDR3: CSARLLGAGDRYAYF
DNA: TGCAGTGCTAGGTTACTTGGGGCTGGTGACAGATACGCGTATTTT

J: TRBJ2-5
D: NA
V: TRBV10-3
size: few
CDR3: CATQPEVHLGETQYF
DNA: TGTGCCACCCAGCCTGAGGTCCACTTGGGGGAGACCCAGTACTTC

J: TRBJ2-3
D: NA
V: TRBV2
size: few
CDR3: CASSRDLAPSDTQYF
DNA: TGTGCCAGCAGCCGGGACTTAGCGCCCTCTGATACGCAGTATTTT